This record looks at one TCR beta chain sequence and its context. The data were taken from a study of control samples from healthy donors and cancer patients. Per the germline V gene, CDR1 is SGHRS and CDR2 is YFSETQ. V lost 2 bases to trimming and J lost 6 bases; unmatched junction nucleotides: 18. The CDR3 totals 20 residues. The assay was immunoSEQ multiplex PCR, and TCRdb's table has in-frame clones only and misses some. This sample carries 65,000 to 80,000 clones, approximately 91% of them seen once, and the ten largest clones take over 8%. This TCR derives from a woman aged 45-65 years with colorectal cancer. The rearrangement joins TRBV5-1 to TRBJ2-3; 13 bases match TRBD2. The sample comprised PBMCs. The CDR3 reads CASSLPPAWTSGGPEDTQYF. DNA of the CDR3: TGCGCCAGCAGCTTACCTCCGGCCTGGACTAGCGGGGGCCCGGAGGATACGCAGTATTTT.